What follows are 17 T cell receptor beta chains derived from one specimen sequenced in a study of naive and memory T cell subsets. An equimolar mix of two oligonucleotides served as the beta constant-region primer for TRBC1 and TRBC2. Four rounds of PCR amplified the ligated cDNA using nested alpha and beta constant-region primers plus SP2. Using its own MiXCR run on the UMI-ligation and nested PCR reads, TCRdb lists one record per CDR3 protein. This sample has about 90,000 distinct CDR3 sequences, with approximately 10% found just once. Study-wide results and caveats: Naive repertoires, especially CD8, held a few larger clonotypes, possibly memory cells re-expressing CD45RA.

These receptors' antigens are unknown. The sequenced material came from naive CD4+ T cells from blood. Receptor source: a human donor in good health.

This clonotype was counted only a few times. The rearrangement joins TRBV12-3 or TRBV12-4 to TRBJ1-2; 10 bases fit TRBD1. V lost 6 bases and J lost 8; bases outside the gene matches: 9. The length of the CDR3 is 14 residues. CDR3 DNA: TGTGCCAGCAGCCCACGGACAGGGGGAGGCGGCTACACCTTC. This translates into CASSPRTGGGGYTF.

The chain links TRBV27 to TRBJ2-7; TRBD1 matches at 10 bases. Germline CDR1 and CDR2: MNHEY and SMNVEV (reference sequence). This CDR3 has 16 residues. The J segment lost 5 bases and the V segment lost 2 bases, leaving 9 bases of the junction unmatched. The CDR3 DNA reads as TGTGCCAGCAGTTTAAGGGACAGGGGTAACCTTCACGAGCAGTACTTC. Its protein product is CASSLRDRGNLHEQYF.

The chain employs TRBV24-1 and TRBJ2-1; 9 positions match TRBD2. V trimming: 2 bases; J trimming: 15 bases; junction bases outside the gene matches: 13. From germline, CDR1 is KGHDR and CDR2 SFDVKD. The CDR3 has 15 amino acids. The DNA for the CDR3 is TGTGCCACCAGTGATTCGGGGGGACTAGCTGTATCCCGGTTCTTC. This sequence encodes CATSDSGGLAVSRFF.

This chain uses TRBV6-2 or TRBV6-3 with TRBJ1-5; 10 bases are shared with TRBD1. Trimming removed 7 bases from V and 7 bases from J; junction bases left unmatched: 7. The germline V gene has CDR1 MNHEY and CDR2 SVGEGT. The CDR3 sequence is 14 residues long. The CDR3 DNA reads TGTGCCAGCACCAGGGACAGGGGAAAGCAGCCCCAGCATTTT. Protein: CASTRDRGKQPQHF.

This clonotype has a handful of counts. The chain carries TRBV5-5 and TRBJ2-5; 7 bases align to TRBD2. Trimming took 4 bases from V and 2 from J; bases not matched to a gene: 5. The germline CDR1 and CDR2 sequences are SGHKS and YYEKEE (reference sequence). This CDR3 comprises 14 residues. In DNA, the CDR3 is TGTGCCAGCAGCCCGGGACTACCACAAGAGACCCAGTACTTC. Protein product: CASSPGLPQETQYF.

The table lists this clonotype with a few counts. The V and J genes are TRBV7-9 and TRBJ1-4; possible D gene TRBD1, 5 bases. The germline V and J ends were trimmed by 5 bases and 7 bases, with 11 bases remaining between them. Germline CDR1 reads SEHNR; CDR2 reads FQNEAQ (reference sequence). CDR3 length: 13 residues. The CDR3 loop is CASSARGSEKLFF. The CDR3 bases are TGTGCCAGCAGCGCCCGGGGCTCTGAAAAACTGTTTTTT.

This clonotype showed up just a few times. The J gene is TRBJ2-7, the V gene TRBV2; no clear D. Trimming cost V 9 bases and J 7 bases, with 10 bases left between them. The CDR3 consists of 10 residues. Germline V gene data show CDR1 as SNHLY and CDR2 as FYNNEI. The CDR3: CASRLREQYF. The CDR3 nucleotides are TGTGCCAGTAGACTCCGTGAGCAGTACTTC.

This sequence joins TRBV7-2 and TRBJ2-7; D possibly corresponds to TRBD1 (5 bases). Per the germline V gene, CDR1 is SGHTA and CDR2 is FQGNSA. The CDR3 length is 13 residues. Trimming took 5 bases from V and 2 from J, leaving 10 bases between them. The CDR3 loop reads CASSPGPAYEQYF. In DNA, the CDR3 is TGTGCCAGCAGCCCAGGGCCGGCCTACGAGCAGTACTTC.

This clonotype turned up a few times. V gene TRBV20-1 combines with J gene TRBJ2-3, with D perhaps matching TRBD2 (6 bases). CDR3 length equals 16 residues. CDR1 is DFQATT, CDR2 SNEGSKA, per germline (reference sequence). DNA for the CDR3: TGCAGCCCCCGGGGGTCGGCGGAGTCGGGGACAGATACGCAGTATTTT. Its protein is CSPRGSAESGTDTQYF.

This clonotype turned up a few times. The chain employs TRBV6-2 or TRBV6-3 and TRBJ2-1, with D perhaps TRBD1 or TRBD2 (7 bases each). This CDR3 has 13 amino acids. V was pared by 8 bases and J by 16 bases, with 24 bases between. Germline-derived CDR1 and CDR2 are MNHEY and SVGEGT. The CDR3 protein is CASSQTIRGGNFF. The CDR3 DNA is TGTGCCAGCTCACAAACCATCAGGGGGGGCAATTTCTTC.

This clonotype has more than one count but fewer than ten. V is TRBV20-1 and J is TRBJ2-5; TRBD2 matches at 12 bases. The V gene end was trimmed by 5 bases and the J gene end by 0 bases; junction bases not matched to a gene: 4. CDR1 and CDR2 from the germline V gene are DFQATT and SNEGSKA (reference sequence). The CDR3 sequence is 15 residues long. As DNA, the CDR3 is TGCAGTGCTCCTAGCGGGGGGGCATACCAAGAGACCCAGTACTTC. The encoded protein is CSAPSGGAYQETQYF.

There are many counts of this clonotype. The chain uses TRBV20-1 and TRBJ1-5; D remains unclear. The CDR3 length is 17 residues. Germline V CDR1 and CDR2: DFQATT, SNEGSKA (reference sequence). Trimming removed 0 bases from V and 0 bases from J, with 15 bases in between. The chain's CDR3 is CSARDLVRAYSNQPQHF. The CDR3 DNA reads as TGCAGTGCTAGAGACCTCGTTAGGGCCTATAGCAATCAGCCCCAGCATTTT.

Many counts were recorded for this clonotype. The rearrangement links TRBV7-2 to TRBJ2-1; a possible D gene is TRBD2 (5 bases). Germline V gene sequence: CDR1 SGHTA, CDR2 FQGNSA. Trimming removed 0 bases from V and 4 bases from J, with 10 bases in between. The CDR3 sequence is 15 residues long. This CDR3 is CASSLAAGNYNEQFF. CDR3 sequence (DNA): TGTGCCAGCAGCTTAGCGGCGGGTAATTACAATGAGCAGTTCTTC.

This clonotype was counted only a few times. The chain uses TRBV28 and TRBJ2-5, with no clear D. The CDR3 is 14 residues long. Germline V gene sequence: CDR1 MDHEN, CDR2 SYDVKM. V was trimmed by 0 bases and J by 0 bases, leaving 5 bases between them. The DNA of the CDR3 is TGTGCCAGCAGTTTATGGCAAAACCAAGAGACCCAGTACTTC. The encoded protein is CASSLWQNQETQYF.

In this sample, this clonotype turned up many times. The chain joins TRBV6-2 or TRBV6-3 to TRBJ2-7, with unresolved D. Germline V gene data show CDR1 as MNHEY and CDR2 as SVGEGT. V was trimmed by 4 bases and J by 0 bases, leaving 13 bases between them. CDR3 length equals 15 residues. CDR3 sequence reads: CASSSTAQSSYEQYF. The CDR3 DNA reads TGTGCCAGCAGTTCAACAGCCCAAAGCTCCTACGAGCAGTACTTC.

This clonotype was observed at least ten times. The genes are TRBV20-1 and TRBJ1-1; D is unresolved. CDR3 length: 11 residues. CDR1 is DFQATT, CDR2 SNEGSKA, per germline (reference sequence). V lost 1 base, J lost 5 bases, and 5 bases lay in between. In nucleotides, the CDR3 is TGCAGTGCTAGAGGGAGGACTGAAGCTTTCTTT. It specifies CSARGRTEAFF.

CDR3: CATSRDLLGLAQFF. The CDR3 DNA reads as TGTGCCACCAGCAGAGATCTATTGGGACTAGCGCAGTTCTTC. The chain employs TRBV15 and TRBJ2-1; 9 nucleotides agree with TRBD2. The CDR3 loop spans 14 amino acids. The trim removed 0 bases at V and 12 bases at J, leaving 6 bases unmatched. CDR1 is LNHNV and CDR2 is YYDKDF in the germline V gene (reference sequence).